This is a list of T cell receptor beta chains from one sample in a study of Ad26.COV2.S vaccination and SARS-CoV-2 variants. Data came from immunoSEQ multiplex PCR; TCRdb stores just in-frame clones and leaves some out. The sample carries hundreds of thousands of clones, around 87% recorded once. The sample here was peripheral blood, taken in a trial of Ad26.COV2.S vaccine versus placebo. The receptors stem from a person between 18 and 59 years old who received the Ad26.COV2.S COVID-19 vaccine or a placebo. The CDR3 runs from the conserved cysteine through the conserved F or W. Fields, in order: CDR3 protein, CDR3 DNA, J gene, V gene, D gene, clone size, CDR3 length. A D gene is named only where the DNA matches it firmly. The listing skips clone size in some rows; elsewhere it reads once, few, many or a size class.

CDR3aa: CSASTSGGPETQYF
CDR3nt: TGCAGTGCTAGTACTAGCGGGGGGCCAGAGACCCAGTACTTC
j_gene: TRBJ2-5
v_gene: TRBV20-1
d_gene: TRBD2
abundance: once
len: 14

CDR3aa: CASSILGGLVNTEAFF
CDR3nt: TGTGCCAGCAGCATCCTCGGGGGTTTGGTGAACACTGAAGCTTTCTTT
j_gene: TRBJ1-1
v_gene: TRBV28
d_gene: NA
abundance: NA
len: 16

CDR3aa: CASSQTGGTEAFF
CDR3nt: TGTGCCAGCAGTCAAACGGGGGGAACTGAAGCTTTCTTT
j_gene: TRBJ1-1
v_gene: TRBV12-3/TRBV12-4
d_gene: NA
abundance: NA
len: 13

CDR3aa: CASSDRLGETQYF
CDR3nt: TGTGCCAGCAGCGACAGGTTAGGGGAGACCCAGTACTTC
j_gene: TRBJ2-5
v_gene: TRBV7-3
d_gene: NA
abundance: NA
len: 13

CDR3aa: CAWIGTANTEAFF
CDR3nt: TGTGCCTGGATCGGGACAGCGAACACTGAAGCTTTCTTT
j_gene: TRBJ1-1
v_gene: TRBV30
d_gene: TRBD1
abundance: NA
len: 13

CDR3aa: CASSPLGGWGTEAFF
CDR3nt: TGTGCCAGCAGCCCGCTGGGGGGCTGGGGCACTGAAGCTTTCTTT
j_gene: TRBJ1-1
v_gene: TRBV7-9
d_gene: NA
abundance: NA
len: 15

CDR3aa: CASSLDGQENQPQHF
CDR3nt: TGCGCCAGCAGCTTGGATGGGCAGGAAAATCAGCCCCAGCATTTT
j_gene: TRBJ1-5
v_gene: TRBV5-1
d_gene: NA
abundance: NA
len: 15

CDR3aa: CASSDWSGRAVNEQFF
CDR3nt: TGTGCCAGCAGTGACTGGAGCGGGAGGGCCGTTAATGAGCAGTTCTTC
j_gene: TRBJ2-1
v_gene: TRBV6-4
d_gene: TRBD2
abundance: NA
len: 16

CDR3aa: CASSFEGGTEAFF
CDR3nt: TGCGCCAGCAGCTTTGAGGGGGGTACTGAAGCTTTCTTT
j_gene: TRBJ1-1
v_gene: TRBV5-1
d_gene: NA
abundance: NA
len: 13

CDR3aa: CASSILSGTDTQYF
CDR3nt: TGTGCCAGTAGTATCCTGAGTGGCACAGATACGCAGTATTTT
j_gene: TRBJ2-3
v_gene: TRBV19
d_gene: NA
abundance: NA
len: 14

CDR3aa: CASSPDRGPEQYF
CDR3nt: TGTGCCAGTAGTCCCGACAGGGGGCCCGAGCAGTACTTC
j_gene: TRBJ2-7
v_gene: TRBV19
d_gene: TRBD1
abundance: NA
len: 13

CDR3aa: CASSAGQGSYNEQFF
CDR3nt: TGTGCCAGCAGCGCGGGACAGGGCTCCTACAATGAGCAGTTCTTC
j_gene: TRBJ2-1
v_gene: TRBV9
d_gene: TRBD1
abundance: NA
len: 15

CDR3aa: CASSPPRVDSPLHF
CDR3nt: TGTGCCAGCAGCCCTCCCAGGGTGGATTCACCCCTCCACTTT
j_gene: TRBJ1-6
v_gene: TRBV4-2
d_gene: NA
abundance: few
len: 14

CDR3aa: CATSRGGGRTEKLFF
CDR3nt: TGTGCCACCAGCAGAGGTGGGGGTCGTACTGAAAAACTGTTTTTT
j_gene: TRBJ1-4
v_gene: TRBV15
d_gene: NA
abundance: NA
len: 15

CDR3aa: CASSMGGQANYGYTF
CDR3nt: TGTGCCAGTAGTATGGGTGGACAGGCAAACTATGGCTACACCTTC
j_gene: TRBJ1-2
v_gene: TRBV19
d_gene: TRBD1
abundance: once
len: 15

CDR3aa: CAGDRTGDQPQHF
CDR3nt: TGTGCCGGGGACAGGACAGGGGATCAGCCCCAGCATTTT
j_gene: TRBJ1-5
v_gene: TRBV19
d_gene: TRBD1
abundance: NA
len: 13

CDR3aa: CASSLGAKNYEQYF
CDR3nt: TGTGCCAGCAGCTTAGGGGCCAAAAACTACGAGCAGTACTTC
j_gene: TRBJ2-7
v_gene: TRBV11-2
d_gene: NA
abundance: NA
len: 14

CDR3aa: CASSRDNQISNQPQHF
CDR3nt: TGTGCCAGCAGCCGGGACAACCAAATAAGCAATCAGCCCCAGCATTTT
j_gene: TRBJ1-5
v_gene: TRBV7-8
d_gene: NA
abundance: few
len: 16

CDR3aa: CASSLTGAFNEQFF
CDR3nt: TGTGCCAGCAGCTTAACAGGGGCTTTCAATGAGCAGTTCTTC
j_gene: TRBJ2-1
v_gene: TRBV7-9
d_gene: TRBD1
abundance: NA
len: 14

CDR3aa: CASREGPNYGYTF
CDR3nt: TGTGCCAGCAGGGAGGGACCTAACTATGGCTACACCTTC
j_gene: TRBJ1-2
v_gene: TRBV28
d_gene: NA
abundance: NA
len: 13

CDR3aa: CASSQGLDGEAFF
CDR3nt: TGTGCCAGCAGCCAGGGCCTGGACGGAGAAGCTTTCTTT
j_gene: TRBJ1-1
v_gene: TRBV3-1/TRBV3-2
d_gene: NA
abundance: NA
len: 13

CDR3aa: CASSEAGYGTGRSYEQYF
CDR3nt: TGTGCCAGCAGTGAAGCGGGGTATGGGACAGGGCGCTCCTACGAGCAGTACTTC
j_gene: TRBJ2-7
v_gene: TRBV6-1
d_gene: TRBD1
abundance: NA
len: 18

CDR3aa: CASSPGVSYEQYF
CDR3nt: TGTGCCAGCTCACCCGGGGTCTCCTACGAGCAGTACTTC
j_gene: TRBJ2-7
v_gene: TRBV18
d_gene: NA
abundance: NA
len: 13

CDR3aa: CASSQGARIANYGYTF
CDR3nt: TGTGCCAGCAGCCAAGGGGCTAGGATAGCTAACTATGGCTACACCTTC
j_gene: TRBJ1-2
v_gene: TRBV3-1/TRBV3-2
d_gene: NA
abundance: NA
len: 16

CDR3aa: CASSPFTTVKTYEQYF
CDR3nt: TGTGCCAGCAGCCCGTTCACAACGGTAAAGACCTACGAGCAGTACTTC
j_gene: TRBJ2-7
v_gene: TRBV11-2
d_gene: NA
abundance: NA
len: 16

CDR3aa: CASSPPSGGTGVRQPQHF
CDR3nt: TGTGCCAGCTCACCTCCGAGCGGCGGGACAGGGGTTAGACAGCCCCAGCATTTT
j_gene: TRBJ1-5
v_gene: TRBV18
d_gene: TRBD1
abundance: once
len: 18

CDR3aa: CASSPGTGYAGELFF
CDR3nt: TGCGCCAGCAGTCCTGGGACAGGGTACGCCGGGGAGCTGTTTTTT
j_gene: TRBJ2-2
v_gene: TRBV5-1
d_gene: TRBD1
abundance: NA
len: 15

CDR3aa: CASSTGYEQYF
CDR3nt: TGCGCCAGCTCCACAGGGTACGAGCAGTACTTC
j_gene: TRBJ2-7
v_gene: TRBV10-1
d_gene: NA
abundance: few
len: 11

CDR3aa: CASTAPGMNTEAFF
CDR3nt: TGTGCCAGCACGGCCCCCGGGATGAACACTGAAGCTTTCTTT
j_gene: TRBJ1-1
v_gene: TRBV19
d_gene: NA
abundance: NA
len: 14

CDR3aa: CATRWDSMVPYEQYF
CDR3nt: TGTGCCACAAGGTGGGACAGCATGGTTCCCTACGAGCAGTACTTC
j_gene: TRBJ2-7
v_gene: TRBV6-5
d_gene: TRBD1
abundance: NA
len: 15

CDR3aa: CASSSVPRVDYGYTF
CDR3nt: TGTGCCAGCAGCTCGGTCCCCAGGGTTGACTATGGCTACACCTTC
j_gene: TRBJ1-2
v_gene: TRBV5-6
d_gene: NA
abundance: NA
len: 15

CDR3aa: CASSQSSGRALSYEQYF
CDR3nt: TGTGCCAGCAGCCAATCCTCGGGGCGGGCCCTCTCCTACGAGCAGTACTTC
j_gene: TRBJ2-7
v_gene: TRBV4-2
d_gene: NA
abundance: NA
len: 17

CDR3aa: CAWSFGENTEAFF
CDR3nt: TGTGCCTGGAGTTTTGGGGAGAACACTGAAGCTTTCTTT
j_gene: TRBJ1-1
v_gene: TRBV30
d_gene: NA
abundance: NA
len: 13

CDR3aa: CASSEGGYQPQHF
CDR3nt: TGTGCCAGCAGTGAGGGGGGTTACCAGCCCCAGCATTTT
j_gene: TRBJ1-5
v_gene: TRBV2
d_gene: NA
abundance: NA
len: 13

CDR3aa: CASSQSGVTGNTIYF
CDR3nt: TGTGCCAGCAGCCAATCGGGGGTAACTGGAAACACCATATATTTT
j_gene: TRBJ1-3
v_gene: TRBV3-1/TRBV3-2
d_gene: NA
abundance: NA
len: 15

CDR3aa: CASSPIKGNNQPQHF
CDR3nt: TGTGCCAGCTCACCAATTAAGGGGAACAATCAGCCCCAGCATTTT
j_gene: TRBJ1-5
v_gene: TRBV18
d_gene: NA
abundance: NA
len: 15

CDR3aa: CASSDGTSGSDEQFF
CDR3nt: TGTGCCAGCAGTGACGGGACTAGCGGGAGCGATGAGCAGTTCTTC
j_gene: TRBJ2-1
v_gene: TRBV6-2/TRBV6-3
d_gene: TRBD2
abundance: NA
len: 15

CDR3aa: CATGSRASDTQYF
CDR3nt: TGTGCCACCGGGTCCAGGGCTTCAGATACGCAGTATTTT
j_gene: TRBJ2-3
v_gene: TRBV24-1
d_gene: NA
abundance: once
len: 13

CDR3aa: CASSLVGSGTYNEQFF
CDR3nt: TGCGCCAGCAGCTTGGTGGGGTCTGGAACCTACAATGAGCAGTTCTTC
j_gene: TRBJ2-1
v_gene: TRBV5-1
d_gene: NA
abundance: NA
len: 16

CDR3aa: CASSWAPPGEKLFF
CDR3nt: TGCGCCAGCAGCTGGGCCCCTCCGGGGGAAAAACTGTTTTTT
j_gene: TRBJ1-4
v_gene: TRBV5-1
d_gene: NA
abundance: NA
len: 14

CDR3aa: CASGREIRHEQYF
CDR3nt: TGTGCAAGTGGGCGGGAGATTAGGCACGAGCAGTACTTC
j_gene: TRBJ2-7
v_gene: TRBV12-2
d_gene: NA
abundance: NA
len: 13

CDR3aa: CASTPPGRGPNTEAFF
CDR3nt: TGTGCCAGCACCCCCCCCGGTCGGGGTCCCAACACTGAAGCTTTCTTT
j_gene: TRBJ1-1
v_gene: TRBV6-6
d_gene: NA
abundance: NA
len: 16

CDR3aa: CASSFGTGTTSSFF
CDR3nt: NA
j_gene: TRBJ2-1
v_gene: TRBV7-2
d_gene: NA
abundance: once
len: 14

CDR3aa: CASGLVRLAAYNEQFF
CDR3nt: TGTGCTAGTGGTTTGGTACGGCTAGCGGCCTACAATGAGCAGTTCTTC
j_gene: TRBJ2-1
v_gene: TRBV12-5
d_gene: TRBD2
abundance: many
len: 16

CDR3aa: CASSLASETQYF
CDR3nt: TGTGCCAGCAGCTTAGCTAGCGAGACCCAGTACTTC
j_gene: TRBJ2-5
v_gene: TRBV7-9
d_gene: NA
abundance: NA
len: 12

CDR3aa: CASGSPGTVLQFF
CDR3nt: TGTGCTAGTGGTTCACCCGGGACAGTTCTACAGTTCTTC
j_gene: TRBJ2-1
v_gene: TRBV12-5
d_gene: TRBD1
abundance: once
len: 13

CDR3aa: CASSSGGKDTQYF
CDR3nt: TGTGCCAGCAGTTCCGGGGGGAAAGATACGCAGTATTTT
j_gene: TRBJ2-3
v_gene: TRBV12-3/TRBV12-4
d_gene: TRBD2
abundance: NA
len: 13

CDR3aa: CASSSRPEKDYNEQFF
CDR3nt: TGCGCCAGCAGCTCTAGACCCGAAAAAGACTACAATGAGCAGTTCTTC
j_gene: TRBJ2-1
v_gene: TRBV5-1
d_gene: NA
abundance: NA
len: 16

CDR3aa: CASSLQGYEQYF
CDR3nt: TGTGCCAGCAGCTTACAGGGCTACGAGCAGTACTTC
j_gene: TRBJ2-7
v_gene: TRBV5-6
d_gene: NA
abundance: NA
len: 12

CDR3aa: CSVGRQPGELFF
CDR3nt: TGCAGCGTTGGGCGGCAGCCCGGGGAGCTGTTTTTT
j_gene: TRBJ2-2
v_gene: TRBV29-1
d_gene: NA
abundance: NA
len: 12

CDR3aa: CASSTDGYSYEQYF
CDR3nt: TGTGCCAGCAGTACGGACGGATATTCCTACGAGCAGTACTTC
j_gene: TRBJ2-7
v_gene: TRBV6-5
d_gene: NA
abundance: NA
len: 14

CDR3aa: CASTAATGTRTHSGNTIYF
CDR3nt: TGTGCCAGCACCGCCGCTACAGGAACCCGGACCCACTCTGGAAACACCATATATTTT
j_gene: TRBJ1-3
v_gene: TRBV2
d_gene: NA
abundance: NA
len: 19

CDR3aa: CASSARYEQYF
CDR3nt: TGTGCCAGCAGCGCGAGGTACGAGCAGTACTTC
j_gene: TRBJ2-7
v_gene: TRBV5-6
d_gene: NA
abundance: NA
len: 11

CDR3aa: CATSRDGGDTEAFF
CDR3nt: TGTGCCACCAGCAGAGATGGGGGGGATACTGAAGCTTTCTTT
j_gene: TRBJ1-1
v_gene: TRBV15
d_gene: NA
abundance: NA
len: 14

CDR3aa: CASSPPTTYNEQFF
CDR3nt: TGTGCCAGTAGTCCGCCGACGACATACAATGAGCAGTTCTTC
j_gene: TRBJ2-1
v_gene: TRBV19
d_gene: NA
abundance: NA
len: 14